The 5 T cell receptor beta chains given below trace back to one sample, sequenced in a study of read filtering for tumor transcriptome and immune sequencing. From about 0.4 ug of RNA, a library with molecular barcoded alpha/delta and beta/gamma adaptors was made. TCRdb itself ran the reads through MiXCR, one entry per CDR3 protein. The sample carries 60,000 to 75,000 distinct CDR3 sequences, roughly 19% recorded once. The specimen sequenced was a population of CD138-negative cells sorted from bone marrow. These receptors all come from a donor at least 40 years old with multiple myeloma.

This clonotype was detected ten times or more. V gene TRBV12-3 or TRBV12-4 combines with J gene TRBJ2-6; D uncertain. Trimming removed 7 bases from V and 0 bases from J, with 1 base in between. This CDR3 spans 12 amino acids. The CDR3 sequence is CASTSGANVLTF. The CDR3 DNA reads TGTGCCAGCACCTCTGGGGCCAACGTCCTGACTTTC.

With regard to this clonotype: The junction departs from germline at one end; a sequencing error may be responsible. This chain links TRBV6-2 or TRBV6-3 with TRBJ2-7; 7 bases match TRBD1. Per the germline V gene, CDR1 is MNHEY and CDR2 is SVGEGT. This CDR3 has 13 amino acids. The CDR3 here is CSSSPDRVGDQYF. The CDR3 nucleotides read TGTTCCAGCAGCCCCGACAGGGTTGGCGATCAGTACTTC.

In this sample, this clonotype turned up many times. The chain combines TRBV6-1 with TRBJ2-2, with TRBD1 matching 9 bases. The CDR3 contains 14 residues. The V and J ends lost 5 bases and 7 bases, in that order; junction bases with no gene match: 5. Germline CDR1 and CDR2: MNHNS and SASEGT. The CDR3, as DNA: TGTGCCAGCAGTTCCGGGACAGGGTTCGGGGAGCTGTTTTTT. This encodes CASSSGTGFGELFF.

In its sample, this clonotype was seen many times. The CDR3 loop reads CATSLPRHEQFF. DNA of the CDR3: TGTGCCACCTCCCTTCCCCGACATGAGCAGTTCTTC. The rearrangement links TRBV10-3 to TRBJ2-1; D is unresolved. Germline CDR1 is ENHRY and CDR2 is SYGVKD. CDR3 length: 12 amino acids. V dropped 10 bases and J dropped 8 bases, with 15 bases sitting between them.

At least ten counts were recorded for this clonotype. V usage is TRBV9 and J usage is TRBJ2-7; D possibly corresponds to TRBD1 (7 bases). V was trimmed by 3 bases and J by 3 bases, leaving 13 bases between them. The CDR3 is 14 amino acids. CDR1 SGDLS and CDR2 YYNGEE come from the germline V gene. CDR3 amino acids: CASSAAGQSYEQYF. The CDR3 DNA follows: TGTGCCAGCAGCGCCGCGGGACAGAGCTACGAGCAGTACTTC.